A single sample is the source of the 26 T cell receptor beta chains below, sequenced in a study of cytomegalovirus exposure and HLA in healthy donors. Both 60 Vbeta primers and 13 Jbeta primers went into the PCR. Assay: immunoSEQ multiplex PCR; the TCRdb copy retains only in-frame clones and omits some. The sample holds fewer than 110,000 clones. What was sequenced was PBMCs. The origin of the receptors is a man aged 35-49 years in good health and CMV-seronegative.

The chain uses TRBV9 and TRBJ2-4; TRBD1 agrees at 9 bases. The ends lost 3 bases at V and 7 bases at J; junction bases unmatched: 5. The germline CDR1 and CDR2 sequences are SGDLS and YYNGEE. The CDR3 totals 14 residues. In DNA, the CDR3 is TGTGCCAGCAGCGGGGTGGGACAGGGTAACATTCAGTACTTC. This sequence encodes CASSGVGQGNIQYF.

On this clone itself: Other nucleotide sequences from this sample produce the same CDR3. The chain combines TRBV5-8 with TRBJ2-7, with D possibly TRBD1 on 7 matching bases. Germline CDR1 is SGHTS and CDR2 is YDEGEE. The V and J ends lost 4 bases and 2 bases respectively, with 13 bases between them. The CDR3 extends over 14 amino acids. The CDR3 protein is CASSRQGGTYEQYF. DNA for the CDR3: TGTGCCAGCAGCCGACAGGGAGGCACCTACGAGCAGTACTTC.

Details on this clone: One end of the junction does not line up with germline, which may come from a read error. Other DNA sequences in this sample translate to the same CDR3. CDR3 nucleotide sequence: TGTGCTAGCACCCTCCTAACGGGGGGGGAGACCCAGTACTTC. Translated: CASTLLTGGETQYF. This rearrangement joins TRBV5-8 to TRBJ2-5, with 8 bases matching TRBD2. There are 14 residues in the CDR3. Germline values: CDR1 SGHTS, CDR2 YDEGEE. The whole variable domain, remainder taken from reference TRBV5-8 and TRBJ2-5, is EAGVTQSPTHLIKTRGQQATLRCSPISGHTSVYWYQQALGLGLQFLLWYDEGEERNRGNFPPRFSGRQFPNYSSELNVNALELEDSALYLCASTLLTGGETQYFGPGTRLLVL.

The chain recombines TRBV30 with TRBJ1-4; D is uncertain. CDR1 and CDR2 (germline): GTSNPN, SVGIG (reference sequence). CDR3 length equals 14 residues. Deletions cut 0 bases from V and 4 bases from J, with 9 bases between. This chain's CDR3 is CAWSVLRDNEKLFF. CDR3 nucleotides: TGTGCCTGGAGTGTACTGAGGGATAATGAAAAACTGTTTTTT.

The rearrangement uses TRBV5-1 and TRBJ2-5; tentative D call: TRBD2 (6 bases). The CDR3 spans 15 residues. Trimming took 0 bases from V and 5 from J, leaving 14 bases between them. CDR1 and CDR2 (germline): SGHRS, YFSETQ. The DNA of the CDR3 is TGCGCCAGCAGCTTGGAGGGGCGGGATTGGGAGACCCAGTACTTC. Translating gives CASSLEGRDWETQYF.

The V and J genes are TRBV7-2 and TRBJ2-7; maybe TRBD1 (6 bases). The CDR3 contains 14 residues. V was pared by 5 bases and J by 6 bases, with 17 bases between. Germline lookup yields CDR1 SGHTA and CDR2 FQGNSA. CDR3 in amino acids: CASSTYRDQGEQYF. CDR3 nucleotides: TGTGCCAGCAGCACATACAGGGATCAAGGCGAGCAGTACTTC.

The chain combines TRBV25-1 with TRBJ2-5; 9 nucleotides match TRBD1. From germline, CDR1 is MGHDK and CDR2 SYGVNS. The CDR3 is made up of 14 amino acids. V lost 4 bases, J lost 4 bases, and 4 bases stayed unmatched. For the CDR3, the DNA is TGTGCCAGCAGTGTCGGGACAGGGACAGAGACCCAGTACTTC. Translation gives CASSVGTGTETQYF.

Here the CDR3 reads CASSDTGIQYF. The CDR3, as DNA: TGTGCCAGCAGCGATACCGGCATTCAGTACTTC. The chain combines TRBV28 with TRBJ2-4, with no clear D. The CDR3 runs to 11 residues. V lost 6 bases to trimming and J lost 9 bases, with 9 bases between them. The germline gives CDR1 MDHEN, CDR2 SYDVKM. Based on the CDR3 plus reference TRBV28 and TRBJ2-4, the full variable domain is DVKVTQSSRYLVKRTGEKVFLECVQDMDHENMFWYRQDPGLGLRLIYFSYDVKMKEKGDIPEGYSVSREKKERFSLILESASTNQTSMYLCASSDTGIQYFGAGTRLSVL.

This chain connects TRBV4-3 to TRBJ1-4; D call uncertain. The CDR3 contains 16 residues. Germline CDR1 LGHNA, CDR2 YSLEER. Trimming took off 0 bases at V and 6 bases at J, with 14 bases between the two ends. The CDR3 loop reads CASSQDNFRGHEKLFF. In DNA form, the CDR3 reads TGCGCCAGCAGCCAAGATAACTTCAGAGGGCATGAAAAACTGTTTTTT.

V is TRBV11-3 and J is TRBJ2-1; 9 bases are a match to TRBD2. The CDR3 spans 17 residues. Germline loops: CDR1 SGHNT, CDR2 YENEEA. The junction had 11 bases not matched to a gene; V was cut back by 1 base and J by 7 bases. The chain's CDR3 is CASSLGVRTSDVNEQFF. The CDR3 nucleotides read TGTGCCAGCAGCTTAGGTGTTAGGACTAGCGACGTGAATGAGCAGTTCTTC.

The chain carries TRBV7-2 and TRBJ2-3; 7 bases align to TRBD1. The germline gives CDR1 SGHTA, CDR2 FQGNSA. Trimming took 10 bases from V and 2 from J; bases not matched to a gene: 3. This CDR3 is 12 amino acids long. The CDR3 region is CATGQVTDTQYF. For the CDR3, the DNA is TGTGCCACCGGACAGGTCACAGATACGCAGTATTTT.

This chain links TRBV10-2 with TRBJ2-7; 7 nucleotides agree with TRBD1. There are 13 residues in the CDR3. Germline-derived CDR1 and CDR2 are WSHSY and SAAADI. V was pared by 7 bases and J by 2 bases, with 5 bases of the junction left unmatched. The CDR3 coding sequence is TGCGCCAGCAACCGGGACAGTACCTACGAGCAGTACTTC. The encoded protein is CASNRDSTYEQYF.

V is TRBV10-3 and J is TRBJ2-3, with D possibly TRBD2 on 5 matching bases. Germline lookup yields CDR1 ENHRY and CDR2 SYGVKD. The CDR3 is 12 amino acids. The ends were cut back, 10 bases at V and 3 bases at J, with 11 bases in the middle. The CDR3, as DNA: TGTGCCACCGCCCCGGGGACAGATACGCAGTATTTT. The encoded protein is CATAPGTDTQYF.

The V and J genes are TRBV30 and TRBJ2-2, with unresolved D. V was clipped by 0 bases and J by 4 bases, with 3 bases between them. The CDR3 runs 12 residues. In germline, CDR1 is GTSNPN, CDR2 SVGIG (reference sequence). Here the CDR3 reads CAWSVLTGELFF. In DNA form, the CDR3 reads TGTGCCTGGAGTGTACTCACCGGGGAGCTGTTTTTT.

This chain joins TRBV18 and TRBJ2-7; 9 positions agree with TRBD1. The CDR3 totals 14 residues. The trim removed 3 bases at V and 3 bases at J, leaving 3 bases unmatched. Looked up from germline, CDR1 is KGHSH and CDR2 is LQKENI. The CDR3 reads CASSPGQGLYEQYF. CDR3 coding DNA: TGTGCCAGCTCACCGGGACAGGGTCTCTACGAGCAGTACTTC.

The chain carries TRBV19 and TRBJ1-3; perhaps TRBD1 as D (5 bases). Germline V gene data show CDR1 as LNHDA and CDR2 as SQIVND (reference sequence). The CDR3 extends over 13 amino acids. Trimming took 7 bases from V and 0 from J, leaving 7 bases between them. CDR3 sequence (DNA): TGTGCCAGTATTACAGGCTCTGGAAACACCATATATTTT. Its translation is CASITGSGNTIYF.

The chain recombines TRBV19 with TRBJ2-7; 8 nucleotides match TRBD2. Trimming at V came to 3 bases and at J to 5 bases, leaving 6 bases not matched to a gene. The CDR3 runs 14 residues. Germline assignment: CDR1 LNHDA and CDR2 SQIVND (reference sequence). CDR3 in DNA: TGTGCCAGTAGTATCGGGGGGGGGTTCAACGAGCAGTACTTC. Residues: CASSIGGGFNEQYF.

The chain combines TRBV19 with TRBJ2-5; perhaps TRBD2 as D (7 bases). The CDR3 spans 18 residues. Germline V gene sequence: CDR1 LNHDA, CDR2 SQIVND (reference sequence). V lost 0 bases and J 7 bases, leaving 24 bases between the germline ends. CDR3 loop: CASSIDWAGTTTRGTQYF. The CDR3 DNA is TGTGCCAGTAGTATAGATTGGGCCGGGACTACAACCAGGGGGACCCAGTACTTC.

The chain has TRBV30 and TRBJ1-5; D gene unclear. The CDR3 length is 11 residues. Trimming took 3 bases from V and 9 from J, leaving 9 bases between them. Germline lookup yields CDR1 GTSNPN and CDR2 SVGIG (reference sequence). CDR3 loop: CAWSSGGPQHF. The CDR3 bases are TGTGCCTGGAGCTCTGGAGGGCCCCAGCATTTT.

The chain joins TRBV5-4 to TRBJ2-4, with TRBD1 as a possible D gene (6 bases). This CDR3 is built from 15 residues. Germline V gene data show CDR1 as SGHNT and CDR2 as YYREEE (reference sequence). V lost 4 bases and J 5 bases, leaving 16 bases between the germline ends. CDR3 DNA sequence: TGTGCCAGCAGCATCGGTCAGGGGCCGGAAAACATTCAGTACTTC. It encodes CASSIGQGPENIQYF.

The chain uses TRBV28 and TRBJ2-4, with D maybe TRBD1 (5 bases). Trimming stripped 1 base from V and 6 bases from J, with 10 bases between. This CDR3 has 14 residues. CDR1 MDHEN and CDR2 SYDVKM come from the germline V gene. The CDR3 sequence: CASSLSGWGNIQYF. CDR3 nucleotides: TGTGCCAGCAGTTTATCAGGGTGGGGAAACATTCAGTACTTC. Together with reference TRBV28 and TRBJ2-4, the CDR3 gives the full variable domain: DVKVTQSSRYLVKRTGEKVFLECVQDMDHENMFWYRQDPGLGLRLIYFSYDVKMKEKGDIPEGYSVSREKKERFSLILESASTNQTSMYLCASSLSGWGNIQYFGAGTRLSVL.

CDR3 amino acids: CASMSDSLSLYGYTF. As DNA, the CDR3 is TGTGCCAGTATGAGTGACAGTTTATCCCTCTATGGCTACACCTTC. This rearrangement joins TRBV6-5 to TRBJ1-2, with a weak D call TRBD1 (5 bases). In germline, CDR1 is MNHEY, CDR2 SVGAGI. V gave up 9 bases and J gave up 4 bases, with 21 bases separating them. The CDR3 loop spans 15 amino acids.

The chain has TRBV28 and TRBJ2-3; TRBD2 agrees at 8 bases. The CDR3 has 13 residues. Germline loops: CDR1 MDHEN, CDR2 SYDVKM. V was pared by 8 bases and J by 6 bases, with 7 bases of the junction left unmatched. The CDR3 nucleotides read TGTGCCAGCCTCGGGAGGGCTTGGGATACGCAGTATTTT. Translated: CASLGRAWDTQYF.

The chain uses TRBV4-1 and TRBJ2-1; D unclear. Trimming cost V 0 bases and J 7 bases, with 10 bases left between them. Germline V gene sequence: CDR1 MGHRA, CDR2 YSYEKL. The CDR3 consists of 14 residues. The CDR3 region is CASSQDNYRNEQFF. Written as DNA, the CDR3 is TGCGCCAGCAGCCAAGATAATTACCGGAATGAGCAGTTCTTC.

The J gene is TRBJ1-3, the V gene TRBV5-5; D is unresolved. V was clipped by 5 bases and J by 0 bases, with 24 bases between them. Germline CDR1 SGHKS, CDR2 YYEKEE (reference sequence). This CDR3 contains 19 residues. The CDR3 reads CASSSRLISAISSGNTIYF. In nucleotides, the CDR3 is TGTGCCAGCAGTTCGAGACTGATATCGGCGATAAGCTCTGGAAACACCATATATTTT.

For this clone: Other DNA variants within this sample encode the same CDR3. The V and J genes are TRBV2 and TRBJ1-5, with a tentative D call TRBD1 (5 bases). Germline V gene lookup returns CDR1 SNHLY and CDR2 FYNNEI. V lost 2 bases, J lost 6 bases, and 11 bases lay in between. The CDR3 is made up of 14 amino acids. The CDR3 sequence: CASSENQGSQPQHF. The CDR3, as DNA: TGTGCCAGCAGTGAAAATCAGGGATCTCAGCCCCAGCATTTT.